This TCR beta chain was identified in a study of blood T cells in healthy people across ages. Study background: There was about one barcoded beta molecule captured by template switching per two T cells. Points from the study as a whole: Observed TCR beta diversity showed a strong correlation with the percentage of naive T cells as measured by flow cytometry.

Sample-barcoded 5' priming and a J-beta primer mix drove a second PCR of roughly 6 to 12 cycles. Individual samples furnished no less than 2.5 million CDR3-containing paired-end reads apiece. Each CDR3 protein gets one entry after TCRdb re-called the 5' RACE reads with MiXCR. The repertoire includes approximately 700,000 distinct CDR3 sequences, 32% of them detected once, and 15% sits in the top ten. Concerning this clonotype: The target antigen is unknown.

In germline, CDR1 is SGHRS, CDR2 YFSETQ. The CDR3 contains 15 residues. Trimming removed 1 base from V and 5 bases from J, with 12 bases in between. The chain has TRBV5-1 and TRBJ2-2, with D unclear. This TCR derives from an elderly woman in good health. Material: blood. The CDR3 loop is CASSLLQPGTGELFF. In nucleotides, the CDR3 is TGCGCCAGCAGCTTGTTACAGCCCGGGACCGGGGAGCTGTTTTTT.